This T cell receptor (beta chain) is from a study of Tregs in tolerant kidney transplant recipients. Unstimulated regulatory T cells (CD4+CD25+CD127-), CD4+CD25- non-regulatory cells, CD4 and CD8 cells were FACS-sorted from thawed PBMCs. About this clone: Its target is not known.

Study-wide results and caveats: Biological reproducibility was not directly addressed, but technical replication error appeared minimal.

Libraries were prepared by immunoSEQ multiplex PCR; TCRdb keeps only in-frame clonotypes and omits some of them. In the table there are 200,000 to 300,000 clones, roughly 84% of which are singletons. This receptor was identified in a human donor in good health. The sequenced sample was CD4+ T cells from blood.

The CDR3 nucleotides read TGTGCCAGCAGCTTGACTAGCGGGGGGGTGGAGACCCAGTACTTC. It is translated as CASSLTSGGVETQYF. The chain couples TRBV5-6 to TRBJ2-5; 13 bases line up with TRBD2. CDR3 size: 15 residues. CDR1 SGHDT and CDR2 YYEEEE come from the germline V gene. J lost 5 bases, V lost 1 base, and 2 bases had no gene match.